The clone carrying this TCR beta chain appeared a few times. The CDR3 does not end in the conserved phenylalanine or tryptophan, so this is likely a read error. TCRdb analysed the 5' RACE reads with MiXCR anew, one entry per CDR3 protein. The sample holds 50,000 to 65,000 distinct CDR3 sequences, roughly 20% seen once. The sorted Tregs were CD4+CD25+CD127-/low cells. Trimming removed 3 bases from V and 8 bases from J, with 12 bases in between. CDR1 SGHRS and CDR2 YFSETQ come from the germline V gene. The CDR3 covers 13 residues. The sequenced material came from tumor-infiltrating Tregs sorted from the breast tumor. The gene calls are TRBV5-1 and TRBJ2-1; D is ambiguous. The TCR originated in a female donor with breast cancer. CDR3 sequence reads: CASSSLSSYEQFL. The CDR3 nucleotides are TGCGCCAGCAGCTCGCTGAGTTCATATGAGCAGTTCCTC.